Presented here are 32 T cell receptor beta chains from one specimen sequenced in a study of blood T cell repertoires in COVID-19. Data came from immunoSEQ multiplex PCR; TCRdb stores just in-frame clones and leaves some out. Of some 360,000 clones in the sample, about 88% are singletons; the top ten hold 1%. Specimen: PBMCs or T cells enriched from blood (not recorded which). The receptors stem from a woman aged 25 to 39 who had been exposed to COVID-19.

The genes are TRBV9 and TRBJ1-1, with TRBD1 matching 8 bases. Losses at the gene ends were 2 bases for V and 11 bases for J; bases not matched to a gene: 5. Germline V gene lookup returns CDR1 SGDLS and CDR2 YYNGEE. This CDR3 contains 12 residues. The CDR3 spells CASSVRGREAFF. The CDR3 nucleotides read TGTGCCAGCAGCGTCAGGGGGCGCGAGGCTTTCTTT.

This clone has just a few counts. The V and J genes are TRBV30 and TRBJ1-5; D may be TRBD1 (6 bases). This CDR3 spans 13 amino acids. V was cut by 5 bases and J by 7 bases, with 15 bases left in between. Germline CDR1 GTSNPN, CDR2 SVGIG (reference sequence). The CDR3 nucleotides are TGTGCCTGGGCCCGGGGGGGCAGGCAGCCCCAGCATTTT. Translation gives CAWARGGRQPQHF.

This clone was seen a few times. Germline and junction disagree at one end, which may indicate a read error. The CDR3 spells CASSFPPGRKANYGCTF. The CDR3 DNA sequence: TGTGCCAGCAGTTTCCCCCCGGGGAGGAAAGCTAACTATGGCTGCACCTTC. V gene TRBV28 combines with J gene TRBJ1-2; D is ambiguous. Per the germline V gene, CDR1 is MDHEN and CDR2 is SYDVKM. This CDR3 contains 17 residues.

Notes on this clone: One junction end does not reproduce the germline sequence, and a read error may be involved. This rearrangement joins TRBV12-3 or TRBV12-4 to TRBJ1-4; maybe TRBD1 (6 bases). This CDR3 region has 13 residues. CDR3 bases: TGTGCCAGCAGTTTTGGACCGTCCCGGGACACCAAGTTT. Its protein is CASSFGPSRDTKF.

The chain is built from TRBV19 and TRBJ2-3, with 7 bases fitting TRBD1. The CDR3 is 15 residues long. V lost 9 bases to trimming and J lost 3 bases; unmatched junction nucleotides: 12. Germline loops: CDR1 LNHDA, CDR2 SQIVND (reference sequence). The CDR3 nucleotides are TGTGCCAGCACCCGGGACAGAGGAATTACAGATACGCAGTATTTT. This encodes CASTRDRGITDTQYF.

V is TRBV24-1 and J is TRBJ2-1; 11 nucleotides align to TRBD2. The ends lost 1 base at V and 7 bases at J; junction bases unmatched: 5. Germline CDR1 and CDR2: KGHDR and SFDVKD. The CDR3 has 16 residues. This CDR3 is CATSDFSGRARNEQFF. The CDR3 bases are TGTGCCACCAGTGATTTTAGCGGGAGGGCCAGAAATGAGCAGTTCTTC.

The V gene is TRBV10-3, the J gene TRBJ2-1, with 8 bases aligning to TRBD2. Germline V lookup: CDR1 ENHRY, CDR2 SYGVKD. The CDR3 consists of 15 residues. V was pared by 10 bases and J by 4 bases, with 12 bases of the junction left unmatched. Here the CDR3 reads CATQEKRERYNEQFF. CDR3 nucleotides: TGTGCCACCCAAGAAAAGCGGGAGCGGTACAATGAGCAGTTCTTC.

V and J are TRBV4-2 and TRBJ2-6; TRBD2 agrees at 7 bases. V lost 0 bases and J lost 3; bases outside the gene matches: 8. This CDR3 contains 18 residues. Germline V gene lookup returns CDR1 LGHNA and CDR2 YNFKEQ. CDR3 sequence reads: CASSQDPPGGSGANVLTF. CDR3 in DNA: TGTGCCAGCAGCCAAGATCCCCCGGGAGGTAGTGGGGCCAACGTCCTGACTTTC.

This clone appeared a single time. The chain joins TRBV19 to TRBJ1-5; 9 bases match TRBD1. The CDR3 is made up of 15 amino acids. V shed 7 bases and J 5 bases; nucleotides not matched to a gene: 9. CDR1 is LNHDA and CDR2 is SQIVND in the germline V gene (reference sequence). The CDR3 nucleotides are TGTGCCAGTACCCGGGACAGGGAGTGGGATCAGCCCCAGCATTTT. Translating gives CASTRDREWDQPQHF.

V is TRBV12-3 or TRBV12-4 and J is TRBJ1-4; D perhaps matches TRBD1 (5 bases). This CDR3 contains 13 residues. V was cut by 1 base and J by 7 bases, with 7 bases left in between. The chain's CDR3 is CASSLVTGEKLFF. The DNA for the CDR3 is TGTGCCAGCAGTTTAGTAACAGGTGAAAAACTGTTTTTT.

V is TRBV24-1 and J is TRBJ2-5; the D gene is possibly TRBD1 (7 bases). From germline, CDR1 is KGHDR and CDR2 SFDVKD. Between the trimmed V and J ends, which lost 9 bases and 4 bases, there was a span of 17 bases. The CDR3 is 14 amino acids. The CDR3 spells CATGRTGGAETQYF. CDR3 coding DNA: TGTGCCACCGGGAGGACAGGCGGGGCAGAGACCCAGTACTTC.

This clone was picked up one time. The chain couples TRBV11-2 to TRBJ1-1; D not resolved. This CDR3 spans 14 amino acids. CDR1 and CDR2 from the germline V gene are SGHAT and FQNNGV. The V end lost 8 bases, the J end lost 4 bases, and 17 bases lay between the germline ends. DNA of the CDR3: TGTGCCAGCGAACACCGCTGGGCAGGCACTGAAGCTTTCTTT. It is translated as CASEHRWAGTEAFF.

This chain joins TRBV29-1 and TRBJ2-3, with 8 bases lining up with TRBD1. After removal of 4 bases from V and 2 bases from J, the junction contained 8 bases not matched to a gene. The V gene's germline CDR1 is SQVTM and CDR2 ANQGSEA. CDR3 length: 15 amino acids. The CDR3 region is CSVGPGQGLTDTQYF. CDR3 DNA: TGCAGCGTTGGGCCTGGACAGGGCCTCACAGATACGCAGTATTTT.

This clone was recorded a few times. CDR3 residues: CASRLGQNFGTEAFF. The CDR3 DNA reads as TGTGCCAGCCGACTCGGACAGAATTTCGGGACTGAAGCTTTCTTT. This rearrangement joins TRBV27 to TRBJ1-1; maybe TRBD1 (6 bases). Germline-derived CDR1 and CDR2 are MNHEY and SMNVEV (reference sequence). The CDR3 length is 15 residues. V gave up 8 bases and J gave up 5 bases, with 21 bases separating them.

This clone was counted between two and nine times. The chain carries TRBV10-3 and TRBJ2-3, with 8 bases fitting TRBD2. Trimming removed 10 bases from V and 3 bases from J; junction bases left unmatched: 6. Germline assignment: CDR1 ENHRY and CDR2 SYGVKD. This CDR3 region has 13 residues. The CDR3 loop is CATLAGLTDTQYF. CDR3 coding DNA: TGTGCCACGCTAGCGGGCTTAACAGATACGCAGTATTTT.

The chain recombines TRBV6-5 with TRBJ1-2; tentative D call: TRBD1 (5 bases). The CDR3 covers 15 residues. Germline V gene sequence: CDR1 MNHEY, CDR2 SVGAGI. V was cut by 0 bases and J by 5 bases, with 13 bases left in between. The CDR3 here is CASSYSTSGIYGYTF. In nucleotides, the CDR3 is TGTGCCAGCAGTTACTCGACCTCAGGGATTTATGGCTACACCTTC.

This sequence joins TRBV28 and TRBJ1-1; D is uncertain. This CDR3 is built from 13 residues. V dropped 4 bases and J dropped 4 bases, with 10 bases sitting between them. Germline-derived CDR1 and CDR2 are MDHEN and SYDVKM. The CDR3 DNA sequence: TGTGCCAGCAGTTCAAGCACGGGCACTGAAGCTTTCTTT. This translates into CASSSSTGTEAFF.

This clone was found a few times. This chain connects TRBV6-5 to TRBJ2-2, with TRBD2 as a possible D gene (6 bases). Deletions cut 6 bases from V and 2 bases from J, with 13 bases between. The CDR3 spans 15 residues. Germline V gene sequence: CDR1 MNHEY, CDR2 SVGAGI. CDR3 DNA: TGTGCCAGCAGGAAACGGGCGGGAAACACCGGGGAGCTGTTTTTT. Translating gives CASRKRAGNTGELFF.

The chain has TRBV7-9 and TRBJ1-4; D remains unclear. Germline CDR1 reads SEHNR; CDR2 reads FQNEAQ (reference sequence). CDR3 size: 15 residues. Trimming shortened V by 5 bases and J by 6 bases, and 16 bases separated the two germline ends. The CDR3 reads CASSPREGEDEKLFF. The CDR3 DNA is TGTGCCAGCAGCCCGAGGGAGGGAGAGGATGAAAAACTGTTTTTT.

This clone was counted once. The chain combines TRBV28 with TRBJ2-7; TRBD2 matches at 7 bases. The CDR3 is 13 residues long. J gave up 4 bases and V 7 bases, and 7 bases lay outside the gene matches. Germline CDR1 reads MDHEN; CDR2 reads SYDVKM. The CDR3 sequence is CASTGEGRYEQYF. CDR3 DNA sequence: TGTGCCAGCACGGGGGAGGGCCGGTACGAGCAGTACTTC.

V is TRBV27 and J is TRBJ1-6, with 7 bases aligning to TRBD1. Trimming cost V 11 bases and J 7 bases; bases outside gene matches: 8. The germline V gene encodes CDR1 MNHEY and CDR2 SMNVEV (reference sequence). The CDR3 runs to 13 residues. In DNA form, the CDR3 reads TGTGCCTCGGCGGGACAGCCCAATTCACCCCTCCACTTT. This codes for CASAGQPNSPLHF.

CDR3 sequence reads: CSVLGGGNGYTF. As DNA, the CDR3 is TGCAGCGTTTTGGGAGGGGGTAATGGCTACACCTTC. The chain couples TRBV29-1 to TRBJ1-2, with D perhaps TRBD1 (6 bases). The CDR3 is made up of 12 amino acids. Germline assignment: CDR1 SQVTM and CDR2 ANQGSEA. Between the trimmed V and J ends, which lost 5 bases and 6 bases, there was a span of 13 bases. The full variable domain, in which reference TRBV29-1 and TRBJ1-2 provide the parts outside the CDR3, is SAVISQKPSRDICQRGTSLTIQCQVDSQVTMMFWYRQQPGQSLTLIATANQGSEATYESGFVIDKFPISRPNLTFSTLTVSNMSPEDSSIYLCSVLGGGNGYTFGSGTRLTVV.

This clone was detected once. V gene TRBV27 combines with J gene TRBJ1-5, with 9 bases aligning to TRBD1. This CDR3 region has 14 residues. J was trimmed by 5 bases and V by 5 bases; bases with no gene match: 4. Germline V CDR1 and CDR2: MNHEY, SMNVEV (reference sequence). CDR3 bases: TGTGCCAGCAGTCCGAGGACAGGGGATCAGCCCCAGCATTTT. As protein: CASSPRTGDQPQHF.

This rearrangement joins TRBV19 to TRBJ2-3; 7 bases agree with TRBD2. J gave up 2 bases and V 9 bases, and 2 bases lay outside the gene matches. Germline assignment: CDR1 LNHDA and CDR2 SQIVND (reference sequence). The CDR3 has 12 residues. The CDR3 is CASQRDTDTQYF. CDR3 nucleotide sequence: TGTGCCAGCCAGCGGGACACAGATACGCAGTATTTT.

The V gene is TRBV27, the J gene TRBJ1-1; D gene uncertain. Trimming took 4 bases from V and 1 from J, leaving 7 bases between them. The CDR3 loop spans 13 amino acids. Germline CDR1 and CDR2: MNHEY and SMNVEV (reference sequence). CDR3 sequence reads: CASSSAENTEAFF. CDR3 bases: TGTGCCAGCAGTTCCGCGGAGAACACTGAAGCTTTCTTT.

J is TRBJ1-2 and V is TRBV28; 8 bases line up with TRBD1. V dropped 5 bases and J dropped 8; count of bases not matched to a gene: 13. The CDR3 runs to 15 residues. Germline V gives CDR1 MDHEN, CDR2 SYDVKM. The CDR3 sequence is CASSPSGTGLRGYTF. In DNA form, the CDR3 reads TGTGCCAGCAGTCCGTCGGGGACAGGTCTCCGCGGCTACACCTTC.

The chain has TRBV2 and TRBJ2-7, with D unclear. V gave up 1 base and J gave up 1 base, with 5 bases separating them. The CDR3 length is 13 residues. Germline V CDR1 and CDR2: SNHLY, FYNNEI. The chain's CDR3 is CASSEVASYEQYF. CDR3 coding DNA: TGTGCCAGCAGTGAAGTTGCGTCCTACGAGCAGTACTTC.

CDR3 DNA: TGTGCCAGCAGCTATTACGGGACTAGCGGGACCGGGGAGCTGTTTTTT. Its translation is CASSYYGTSGTGELFF. The chain recombines TRBV3-1 (or the pseudogene TRBV3-2) with TRBJ2-2, with 12 bases lining up with TRBD2. CDR3 length: 16 residues. From germline, CDR1 is LGHDT and CDR2 YNNKEL (reference sequence). V shed 5 bases and J 5 bases; nucleotides not matched to a gene: 6.

The J gene is TRBJ2-7, the V gene TRBV30; 11 bases fit TRBD1. With 3 bases clipped from V and 5 bases from J, the junction kept 0 bases outside the gene matches. The CDR3 consists of 12 residues. The V gene's germline CDR1 is GTSNPN and CDR2 SVGIG (reference sequence). CDR3 amino acids: CAWRDRGHEQYF. In DNA form, the CDR3 reads TGTGCCTGGAGGGACAGGGGGCACGAGCAGTACTTC.

The chain is built from TRBV28 and TRBJ1-4; D not resolved. The V gene's germline CDR1 is MDHEN and CDR2 SYDVKM. The CDR3 extends over 16 amino acids. Trimming removed 2 bases at V and 3 bases at J, with 13 bases between. The CDR3 reads CASSLPGGDPNEKLFF. CDR3 DNA sequence: TGTGCCAGCAGTTTACCCGGCGGTGATCCTAATGAAAAACTGTTTTTT.

The V and J genes are TRBV6-4 and TRBJ1-2; no definite D call. V shed 4 bases and J shed 7 bases, with 19 bases lying between them. The V gene's germline CDR1 is MRHNA and CDR2 SNTAGT. The CDR3 runs to 15 residues. The CDR3 loop reads CASSAAPRGASGYTF. CDR3 nucleotide sequence: TGTGCCAGCAGTGCCGCCCCCAGAGGAGCCTCTGGCTACACCTTC.

The chain recombines TRBV7-3 with TRBJ2-1; the match to TRBD2 covers 9 bases. This CDR3 spans 15 amino acids. Germline values: CDR1 SGHTA, CDR2 FQGTGA. Losses at the gene ends were 6 bases for V and 2 bases for J; bases not matched to a gene: 5. The CDR3 nucleotides read TGTGCCAGCAGGTTTAGCGGGAGTCCCTACAATGAGCAGTTCTTC. Amino acids: CASRFSGSPYNEQFF.